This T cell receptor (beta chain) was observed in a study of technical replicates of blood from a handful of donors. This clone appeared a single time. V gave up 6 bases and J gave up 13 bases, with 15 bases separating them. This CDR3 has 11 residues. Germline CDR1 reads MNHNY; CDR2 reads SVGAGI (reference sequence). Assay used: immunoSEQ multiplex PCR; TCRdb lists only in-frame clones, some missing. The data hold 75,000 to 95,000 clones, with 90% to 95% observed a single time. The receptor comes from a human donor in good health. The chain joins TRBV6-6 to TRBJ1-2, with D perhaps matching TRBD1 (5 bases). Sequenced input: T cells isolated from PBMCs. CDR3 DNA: TGTGCCAGCAGCTTTCAGGGCCAGAGCACCTTC. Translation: CASSFQGQSTF.